Here is one T cell receptor beta chain with its context. Antigen: not known. TCRdb used MiXCR to reprocess the RT-PCR reads, holding one entry per CDR3 protein. The sample holds hundreds of thousands of distinct CDR3 sequences, more than 11% seen once. The source of the sample is a study of response to subunit inactivated influenza vaccine. Findings and caveats of the study: There was a suggestion from the authors that each seasonal influenza vaccination recruits few new T cells.

Germline CDR1 is MDHEN and CDR2 is SYDVKM. The CDR3 length is 12 residues. V was shortened by 5 bases and J by 7 bases, with 12 bases between the two germline ends. The source was PBMCs from blood, collected around two weeks before vaccination. The receptor's source is a man aged 50-60 years who received an inactivated influenza vaccine. The V call is TRBV28, the J call TRBJ2-7; D not resolved. In DNA form, the CDR3 reads TGTGCCAGCAGTATAGTTGCCTTGGAGCAGTACTTC. Its translation: CASSIVALEQYF.